What follows are 24 T cell receptor beta chains derived from one specimen sequenced in a study of cytomegalovirus exposure and HLA in healthy donors. Amplification used 60 Vbeta primers and 13 Jbeta primers. Here immunoSEQ multiplex PCR was the method, and the copy in TCRdb shows in-frame clones only, minus some. The sample has around 100,000 clones, 60% to 75% seen once; the top ten hold roughly a tenth. The specimen sequenced was PBMCs. Receptor source: a man between 40 and 49 years old in good health and CMV-seropositive.

This sequence joins TRBV30 and TRBJ1-4; tentative D call: TRBD1 (5 bases). V shed 7 bases and J shed 8 bases, with 17 bases lying between them. Germline V CDR1 and CDR2: GTSNPN, SVGIG (reference sequence). This CDR3 is 13 amino acids long. This CDR3 is CASRGGGGEKLFF. The CDR3 region has the DNA TGTGCCTCGAGGGGCGGAGGAGGGGAAAAACTGTTTTTT. Based on the CDR3 plus reference TRBV30 and TRBJ1-4, the full variable domain is SQTIHQWPATLVQPVGSPLSLECTVEGTSNPNLYWYRQAAGRGLQLLFYSVGIGQISSEVPQNLSASRPQDRQFILSSKKLLLSDSGFYLCASRGGGGEKLFFGSGTQLSVL.

The chain combines TRBV19 with TRBJ2-1, with D tentatively TRBD1 (6 bases). Germline V gives CDR1 LNHDA, CDR2 SQIVND (reference sequence). The V and J ends lost 5 bases and 4 bases respectively, with 12 bases between them. The CDR3 is 14 amino acids. The CDR3, as DNA: TGTGCCAGTAGTGACACACAGGGATACAATGAGCAGTTCTTC. The encoded protein is CASSDTQGYNEQFF. The entire variable domain, with the rest obtained from reference TRBV19 and TRBJ2-1, is as follows: DGGITQSPKYLFRKEGQNVTLSCEQNLNHDAMYWYRQDPGQGLRLIYYSQIVNDFQKGDIAEGYSVSREKKESFPLTVTSAQKNPTAFYLCASSDTQGYNEQFFGPGTRLTVL.

The CDR3 here is CASRAESSSWQVGYGYTF. The CDR3, as DNA: TGTGCCAGTAGGGCAGAGTCCTCGTCGTGGCAGGTTGGCTATGGCTACACCTTC. The V and J genes are TRBV19 and TRBJ1-2; D remains unclear. Trimming left V 6 bases short and J 4 bases short, with 27 bases between. Germline CDR1 and CDR2: LNHDA and SQIVND (reference sequence). The CDR3 totals 18 residues.

The chain has TRBV4-2 and TRBJ1-5; 9 nucleotides align to TRBD1. V gave up 4 bases and J gave up 3 bases; unmatched junction bases: 4. This CDR3 has 15 amino acids. Germline values: CDR1 LGHNA, CDR2 YNFKEQ. In DNA, the CDR3 is TGTGCCAGCAGCCGGGACAGGGCTAACAATCAGCCCCAGCATTTT. Its protein product is CASSRDRANNQPQHF.

V is TRBV19 and J is TRBJ1-3, with D possibly TRBD1 on 5 matching bases. The CDR3 extends over 16 amino acids. V lost 1 base, J lost 0 bases, and 10 bases lay in between. Germline assignment: CDR1 LNHDA and CDR2 SQIVND (reference sequence). CDR3 region: CASSIGQPRSGNTIYF. The DNA for the CDR3 is TGTGCCAGTAGTATAGGACAGCCACGCTCTGGAAACACCATATATTTT.

The genes are TRBV10-3 and TRBJ2-5; 9 bases fit TRBD1. Germline CDR1 ENHRY, CDR2 SYGVKD. Germline trimming cut 6 bases from V and 3 bases from J; bases unmatched to any gene: 2. CDR3 size: 13 residues. CDR3 bases: TGTGCCATCAGCGGACAGGGGAAAGAGACCCAGTACTTC. Protein sequence: CAISGQGKETQYF.

V and J are TRBV10-2 and TRBJ1-5; tentatively, D is TRBD1 (6 bases). The CDR3 length is 13 residues. V was cut by 4 bases and J by 4 bases, with 8 bases left in between. Germline loops: CDR1 WSHSY, CDR2 SAAADI. The CDR3 DNA reads TGCGCCAGCAGTGTGGACAGTAATCAGCCCCAGCATTTT. It encodes CASSVDSNQPQHF.

This clone was counted once. The chain employs TRBV14 and TRBJ2-5; 9 bases align to TRBD2. The CDR3 is made up of 16 amino acids. V lost 4 bases to trimming and J lost 5 bases; unmatched junction nucleotides: 11. Germline V gives CDR1 SGHDN, CDR2 FVKESK. The CDR3 sequence is CASSLGLSGSWETQYF. Written as DNA, the CDR3 is TGTGCCAGCAGCCTAGGTCTTAGCGGGAGTTGGGAGACCCAGTACTTC.

The chain links TRBV6-5 to TRBJ1-5, with a tentative D call TRBD1 (6 bases). From germline, CDR1 is MNHEY and CDR2 SVGAGI. Trimming cost V 6 bases and J 4 bases, with 16 bases left between them. The CDR3 is 15 amino acids. The CDR3 sequence: CASRSGTRENQPQHF. CDR3 coding DNA: TGTGCCAGCAGGTCCGGGACAAGGGAGAATCAGCCCCAGCATTTT.

V gene TRBV6-1 combines with J gene TRBJ1-1; D remains ambiguous. The CDR3 has 14 residues. Germline assignment: CDR1 MNHNS and CDR2 SASEGT. V lost 1 base and J lost 1, with 7 bases in between. The CDR3 is CASSEGRKNTEAFF. The CDR3 DNA sequence: TGTGCCAGCAGTGAAGGGAGGAAGAACACTGAAGCTTTCTTT.

Concerning this clone itself: One junction end disagrees with the germline gene, perhaps due to a read error. The chain links TRBV27 to TRBJ1-4; 10 bases agree with TRBD1. Germline V lookup: CDR1 MNHEY, CDR2 SMNVEV (reference sequence). The CDR3 is 15 amino acids. The CDR3 DNA reads TGTGCCTGCAGTTCGACCGGGACAGGGGATGAAAAACTGTTTTTT. The encoded protein is CACSSTGTGDEKLFF.

This clone showed up just once. V is TRBV5-6 and J is TRBJ2-7; D unclear. Germline assignment: CDR1 SGHDT and CDR2 YYEEEE. This CDR3 has 13 residues. Trimming shortened V by 0 bases and J by 0 bases, and 4 bases separated the two germline ends. CDR3 protein: CASSLGSSYEQYV. CDR3 DNA sequence: TGTGCCAGCAGCTTGGGGAGCTCCTACGAGCAGTACGTC.

CDR3 region: CASSPGQGWNEQFF. The CDR3 bases are TGTGCCAGCTCACCGGGACAAGGGTGGAATGAGCAGTTCTTC. The V call is TRBV18, the J call TRBJ2-1, with D possibly TRBD1 on 6 matching bases. Germline V gene sequence: CDR1 KGHSH, CDR2 LQKENI. The CDR3 extends over 14 amino acids. V lost 3 bases to trimming and J lost 7 bases, with 13 bases between them.

Worth noting for this clone: Other DNA sequences in the same sample also yield this CDR3. The J gene is TRBJ1-2, the V gene TRBV6-1; TRBD1 aligns across 8 bases. Looked up from germline, CDR1 is MNHNS and CDR2 is SASEGT. This CDR3 comprises 16 residues. The junction had 8 bases not matched to a gene; V was cut back by 1 base and J by 4 bases. The CDR3 DNA reads TGTGCCAGCAGTGAAGGCCCGGGACAGGCGGCCTATGGCTACACCTTC. Its protein is CASSEGPGQAAYGYTF.

This clone was counted only a few times. The gene calls are TRBV19 and TRBJ2-3; 10 nucleotides agree with TRBD2. CDR1 and CDR2 from the germline V gene are LNHDA and SQIVND (reference sequence). With V trimmed by 3 bases and J by 5 bases, 5 bases remained unmatched. The CDR3 totals 15 residues. DNA of the CDR3: TGTGCCAGTAGTATGCTAGCGGGGGAGGTAGATACGCAGTATTTT. The encoded protein is CASSMLAGEVDTQYF.

The table lists this clone with a count of one. The rearrangement uses TRBV7-9 and TRBJ2-3; maybe TRBD2 (5 bases). This CDR3 has 16 residues. The germline gives CDR1 SEHNR, CDR2 FQNEAQ (reference sequence). V dropped 3 bases and J dropped 0 bases, with 13 bases sitting between them. CDR3 residues: CASSFLVATSTDTQYF. CDR3 DNA: TGTGCCAGCAGCTTCTTAGTAGCGACTAGCACAGATACGCAGTATTTT.

The CDR3: CASSAFTGELFF. The CDR3 DNA reads as TGTGCCAGCAGTGCCTTCACCGGGGAGCTGTTTTTT. The chain carries TRBV2 and TRBJ2-2; no clear D. The CDR3 spans 12 residues. V was trimmed by 4 bases and J by 4 bases, leaving 4 bases between them. The germline V gene encodes CDR1 SNHLY and CDR2 FYNNEI.

The V and J genes are TRBV6-5 and TRBJ2-7, with 8 bases fitting TRBD1. After removal of 0 bases from V and 4 bases from J, the junction contained 2 bases not matched to a gene. The CDR3 loop spans 14 amino acids. CDR1 MNHEY and CDR2 SVGAGI come from the germline V gene. In nucleotides, the CDR3 is TGTGCCAGCAGTTACTCGGGACAGGAGTACGAGCAGTACTTC. Residues: CASSYSGQEYEQYF.

The chain has TRBV25-1 and TRBJ2-3; 7 positions agree with TRBD2. The V segment lost 6 bases and the J segment 7 bases; nucleotides outside the gene matches: 4. The CDR3 runs to 12 residues. Looked up from germline, CDR1 is MGHDK and CDR2 is SYGVNS. The CDR3 region is CASSHGGNTQYF. CDR3 bases: TGTGCCAGCAGCCACGGGGGGAATACGCAGTATTTT.

This chain connects TRBV9 to TRBJ1-1; 7 bases map to TRBD1. The CDR3 loop spans 14 amino acids. CDR1 is SGDLS, CDR2 YYNGEE, per germline. Trimming cost V 4 bases and J 4 bases; bases outside gene matches: 7. The CDR3 region is CASSPRQGGTEAFF. The CDR3 DNA reads TGTGCCAGCAGCCCACGACAGGGAGGCACTGAAGCTTTCTTT.

With regard to this clone: Mismatch with germline at one junction end may stem from a read error. The chain uses TRBV6-1 and TRBJ2-7, with 7 bases that match TRBD1. CDR3 length: 16 residues. Germline CDR1 MNHNS, CDR2 SASEGT. The CDR3: CSSSVRPRDRVHEQYF. The CDR3, as DNA: TGTTCCAGCAGTGTTCGGCCCCGAGACAGGGTACACGAGCAGTACTTC.

The chain joins TRBV9 to TRBJ2-5; D perhaps matches TRBD2 (5 bases). Germline-derived CDR1 and CDR2 are SGDLS and YYNGEE. CDR3 length: 14 residues. The V end was cut by 0 bases, the J end by 2 bases, with 8 bases between. CDR3 sequence (DNA): TGTGCCAGCAGCGTAGAACTAGGGCAAGAGACCCAGTACTTC. Its translation: CASSVELGQETQYF. Full variable domain (outside the CDR3, taken from reference TRBV9 and TRBJ2-5): DSGVTQTPKHLITATGQRVTLRCSPRSGDLSVYWYQQSLDQGLQFLIQYYNGEERAKGNILERFSAQQFPDLHSELNLSSLELGDSALYFCASSVELGQETQYFGPGTRLLVL.

The V call is TRBV7-6, the J call TRBJ2-5, with 12 bases fitting TRBD2. J gave up 2 bases and V 5 bases, and 3 bases lay outside the gene matches. The germline V gene encodes CDR1 SGHVS and CDR2 FNYEAQ. This CDR3 is 15 amino acids long. The CDR3 coding sequence is TGTGCCAGCAGCCGTGGACTAGCGGGACAAGAGACCCAGTACTTC. Translated: CASSRGLAGQETQYF. The entire variable domain, with the rest obtained from reference TRBV7-6 and TRBJ2-5, is as follows: GAGVSQSPRYKVTKRGQDVALRCDPISGHVSLYWYRQALGQGPEFLTYFNYEAQQDKSGLPNDRFSAERPEGSISTLTIQRTEQRDSAMYRCASSRGLAGQETQYFGPGTRLLVL.

The rearrangement joins TRBV7-2 to TRBJ2-3, with 10 positions matching TRBD1. J gave up 3 bases and V 1 base, and 7 bases lay outside the gene matches. From germline, CDR1 is SGHTA and CDR2 FQGNSA. The length of the CDR3 is 17 residues. CDR3 protein: CASSLVGTGARTDTQYF. The CDR3 coding sequence is TGTGCCAGCAGCTTAGTAGGGACAGGGGCCCGGACAGATACGCAGTATTTT.